One and the same sample provided the 32 T cell receptor beta chains below, sequenced in a study of shared clonotypes between healthy human individuals. TCRdb's table, derived via immunoSEQ multiplex PCR, lists solely in-frame clones and lacks some. The table lists about 770,000 clones, 55% to 80% of them singletons. Sequenced material: memory CD4+ T cells sorted from blood. Stated subset: CD45RA-negative fraction. Receptors were obtained from a woman between 25 and 40 years old in good health.

The CDR3 DNA reads as TGTGCCAGCAGCAAAGAGCGGGGCGTGGGGTATGGCTACACCTTC. It codes for CASSKERGVGYGYTF. This chain joins TRBV21-1 and TRBJ1-2. TRBV21-1 is shown as a pseudogene. The length of the CDR3 is 15 residues.

This clone was observed a handful of times. The chain uses TRBV5-4 and TRBJ1-2; TRBD1 matches 10 bases. V was pared by 0 bases and J by 4 bases, with 6 bases of the junction left unmatched. The CDR3 sequence is 16 residues long. The germline gives CDR1 SGHNT, CDR2 YYREEE (reference sequence). The CDR3 loop is CASSLGTGGSGYGYTF. In DNA form, the CDR3 reads TGTGCCAGCAGCTTGGGGACAGGGGGTTCGGGCTATGGCTACACCTTC.

This chain links TRBV6-5 with TRBJ2-3, with a tentative D call TRBD1 (6 bases). Germline assignment: CDR1 MNHEY and CDR2 SVGAGI. The V end lost 6 bases, the J end lost 3 bases, and 16 bases lay between the germline ends. The CDR3 is made up of 15 amino acids. CDR3 nucleotides: TGTGCCAGCAGCCGAGACAGGATGAGGACAGATACGCAGTATTTT. Translating it yields CASSRDRMRTDTQYF.

This clone was seen ten or more times. The sample contains more than one DNA sequence encoding this CDR3. In DNA form, the CDR3 reads TGTGCCAGCAGCCGGCAGTACTATGGCTACACCTTC. Amino acids: CASSRQYYGYTF. This chain uses TRBV5-6 with TRBJ1-2; D is uncertain. Trimming took off 4 bases at V and 3 bases at J, with 7 bases between the two ends. The CDR3 totals 12 residues. Germline CDR1 is SGHDT and CDR2 is YYEEEE.

J is TRBJ2-3 and V is TRBV5-1; D perhaps matches TRBD1 (5 bases). CDR3 length: 15 amino acids. Germline CDR1 and CDR2: SGHRS and YFSETQ. Trimming removed 0 bases from V and 2 bases from J, with 10 bases in between. CDR3 DNA sequence: TGCGCCAGCAGCTTGGGGACACTACTCACAGATACGCAGTATTTT. It yields the protein CASSLGTLLTDTQYF.

The rearrangement joins TRBV27 to TRBJ2-7; TRBD2 agrees at 14 bases. The CDR3 is made up of 14 amino acids. Trimming at V came to 4 bases and at J to 5 bases, leaving 1 base not matched to a gene. The germline V gene has CDR1 MNHEY and CDR2 SMNVEV (reference sequence). CDR3 in DNA: TGTGCCAGCAGTTCGGGACTAGCGGGAGACGAGCAGTACTTC. This codes for CASSSGLAGDEQYF.

The chain combines TRBV10-2 with TRBJ1-2; 7 bases agree with TRBD1. CDR1 is WSHSY and CDR2 is SAAADI in the germline V gene. V gave up 2 bases and J gave up 3 bases; unmatched junction bases: 3. The CDR3 sequence is 14 residues long. CDR3 amino acids: CASSEDRVYYGYTF. CDR3 DNA: TGCGCCAGCAGTGAGGACAGGGTTTACTATGGCTACACCTTC.

This clone was seen at least ten times. The chain uses TRBV5-1 and TRBJ1-1; D possibly corresponds to TRBD1 (6 bases). Germline CDR1 reads SGHRS; CDR2 reads YFSETQ. V lost 0 bases to trimming and J lost 11 bases, with 26 bases between them. The CDR3 contains 17 residues. CDR3 sequence reads: CASSLDGQAGEGKMAFF. The CDR3, as DNA: TGCGCCAGCAGCTTGGATGGTCAGGCAGGGGAAGGGAAAATGGCTTTCTTT.

This clone turned up a few times. J is TRBJ2-7 and V is TRBV2; the match to TRBD1 covers 10 bases. The germline V gene encodes CDR1 SNHLY and CDR2 FYNNEI. J gave up 4 bases and V 4 bases, and 7 bases lay outside the gene matches. This CDR3 has 15 residues. The CDR3 sequence: CASSVEGQGQYEQYF. The CDR3, as DNA: TGTGCCAGCAGTGTTGAGGGACAGGGGCAATACGAGCAGTACTTC.

This clone turned up a few times. The gene calls are TRBV11-2 and TRBJ1-2; 12 bases are shared with TRBD1. Trimming removed 6 bases from V and 4 bases from J; junction bases left unmatched: 9. Germline V gene data show CDR1 as SGHAT and CDR2 as FQNNGV. The CDR3 is made up of 16 amino acids. CDR3 residues: CASSLVGTGGFYGYTF. For the CDR3, the DNA is TGTGCCAGCAGTCTAGTGGGGACAGGGGGCTTCTATGGCTACACCTTC.

V gene TRBV5-6 combines with J gene TRBJ1-5; maybe TRBD1 (5 bases). CDR1 SGHDT and CDR2 YYEEEE come from the germline V gene. Trimming stripped 4 bases from V and 3 bases from J, with 11 bases between. There are 14 residues in the CDR3. CDR3 bases: TGTGCCAGCAGCCTGGGACCTCACAATCAGCCCCAGCATTTT. It yields the protein CASSLGPHNQPQHF.

The chain uses TRBV6-5 and TRBJ1-2; D is uncertain. V shed 5 bases and J shed 4 bases, with 14 bases lying between them. This CDR3 comprises 14 residues. From germline, CDR1 is MNHEY and CDR2 SVGAGI. The CDR3: CASSQGADLYGYTF. Here the CDR3 DNA reads TGTGCCAGCAGTCAAGGCGCGGACCTCTATGGCTACACCTTC.

This clone was detected a few times. The rearrangement uses TRBV6-6 and TRBJ1-1; the D gene is possibly TRBD1 (6 bases). CDR3 length: 14 amino acids. From germline, CDR1 is MNHNY and CDR2 SVGAGI (reference sequence). V lost 2 bases and J 5 bases, leaving 12 bases between the germline ends. CDR3 sequence (DNA): TGTGCCAGCAGTTACAAGGACAGCCAAACTGAAGCTTTCTTT. Encoded protein: CASSYKDSQTEAFF.

This clone occurred a few times. Other DNA sequences in the sample encode the same CDR3. CDR3 residues: CASSPSRLNTEAFF. CDR3 bases: TGTGCCAGCTCCCCCTCTAGATTGAACACTGAAGCTTTCTTT. V gene TRBV27 combines with J gene TRBJ1-1; D gene uncertain. V lost 8 bases, J lost 0 bases, and 13 bases lay in between. CDR1 is MNHEY, CDR2 SMNVEV, per germline (reference sequence). The CDR3 spans 14 residues.

The V call is TRBV28, the J call TRBJ2-5; D is possibly TRBD1 (6 bases). CDR3 length: 16 amino acids. V gave up 6 bases and J gave up 5 bases, with 22 bases separating them. Germline loops: CDR1 MDHEN, CDR2 SYDVKM. This CDR3 reads CASRLGLTTGRETQYF. In DNA form, the CDR3 reads TGTGCCAGCAGGCTCGGACTTACTACAGGGCGGGAGACCCAGTACTTC.

The chain employs TRBV7-2 and TRBJ1-5; 7 positions match TRBD1. With 5 bases clipped from V and 6 bases from J, the junction kept 7 bases outside the gene matches. Germline V gives CDR1 SGHTA, CDR2 FQGNSA. The length of the CDR3 is 14 residues. The CDR3 DNA reads TGTGCCAGCAGCCCAGGACAGGCGGGTCAGCCCCAGCATTTT. It translates to CASSPGQAGQPQHF.

The chain is built from TRBV6-5 and TRBJ2-1, with a tentative D call TRBD1 (5 bases). The germline V and J ends were trimmed by 5 bases and 7 bases, with 15 bases remaining between them. The CDR3 covers 14 residues. Germline V lookup: CDR1 MNHEY, CDR2 SVGAGI. CDR3 region: CASSTMGRANEQFF. The CDR3 bases are TGTGCCAGCAGTACTATGGGGCGCGCGAATGAGCAGTTCTTC.

The chain uses TRBV4-1 and TRBJ2-1, with 12 bases fitting TRBD2. CDR1 MGHRA and CDR2 YSYEKL come from the germline V gene. With V trimmed by 1 base and J by 7 bases, 8 bases remained unmatched. The CDR3 runs to 17 residues. CDR3 sequence reads: CASSQADLAGGGNEQFF. In nucleotides, the CDR3 is TGCGCCAGCAGCCAAGCCGACCTAGCGGGAGGGGGGAATGAGCAGTTCTTC.

The chain employs TRBV6-1 and TRBJ2-7; TRBD1 aligns across 9 bases. Germline CDR1 reads MNHNS; CDR2 reads SASEGT. Trimming at V came to 6 bases and at J to 4 bases, leaving 10 bases not matched to a gene. This CDR3 contains 15 residues. The CDR3, as DNA: TGTGCCAGCAGCAAGGGGGGACAGGGTGAATACGAGCAGTACTTC. Translation: CASSKGGQGEYEQYF.

The sample holds one count of this clone. Within the sample, other DNA sequences also encode this same CDR3. The chain recombines TRBV2 with TRBJ1-5; TRBD1 matches at 10 bases. CDR1 is SNHLY and CDR2 is FYNNEI in the germline V gene. Unmatched junction bases numbered 4, after V lost 4 bases and J lost 7 bases. This CDR3 contains 14 residues. Written as DNA, the CDR3 is TGTGCCAGCAGTGGGGACAGGGGTGAACAGCCCCAGCATTTT. It encodes CASSGDRGEQPQHF. The entire variable domain, with the rest obtained from reference TRBV2 and TRBJ1-5, is as follows: EPEVTQTPSHQVTQMGQEVILRCVPISNHLYFYWYRQILGQKVEFLVSFYNNEISEKSEIFDDQFSVERPDGSNFTLKIRSTKLEDSAMYFCASSGDRGEQPQHFGDGTRLSIL.

The chain links TRBV10-2 to TRBJ1-5; 7 bases are a match to TRBD1. The germline V gene encodes CDR1 WSHSY and CDR2 SAAADI. This CDR3 is 14 amino acids long. V was pared by 5 bases and J by 3 bases, with 4 bases of the junction left unmatched. CDR3 protein: CASSLRGDNQPQHF. DNA of the CDR3: TGCGCCAGCAGTCTCAGGGGGGACAATCAGCCCCAGCATTTT.

The chain is built from TRBV19 and TRBJ2-7; 8 bases fit TRBD1. The CDR3 covers 15 residues. After removal of 0 bases from V and 3 bases from J, the junction contained 4 bases not matched to a gene. From germline, CDR1 is LNHDA and CDR2 SQIVND (reference sequence). The CDR3 DNA reads TGTGCCAGTAGTATAGAGCCGGGACAGGTCTACGAGCAGTACTTC. Protein: CASSIEPGQVYEQYF.

This sequence joins TRBV2 and TRBJ2-2, with TRBD1 matching 7 bases. The CDR3 totals 14 residues. The V gene end was trimmed by 6 bases and the J gene end by 0 bases; junction bases not matched to a gene: 1. CDR1 is SNHLY, CDR2 FYNNEI, per germline. The CDR3 protein is CASRGTANTGELFF. DNA of the CDR3: TGTGCCAGCAGAGGGACAGCGAACACCGGGGAGCTGTTTTTT.

This chain connects TRBV11-2 to TRBJ1-2; D is undetermined. V gave up 1 base and J gave up 2 bases, with 11 bases separating them. The CDR3 is made up of 15 amino acids. Germline-derived CDR1 and CDR2 are SGHAT and FQNNGV. The CDR3: CASSLGLGQNYGYTF. DNA of the CDR3: TGTGCCAGCAGCTTAGGTCTTGGGCAGAACTATGGCTACACCTTC.

The rearrangement links TRBV15 to TRBJ2-7; D uncertain. Trimming took 3 bases from V and 8 from J, leaving 11 bases between them. The CDR3 contains 12 residues. Per the germline V gene, CDR1 is LNHNV and CDR2 is YYDKDF (reference sequence). The CDR3 here is CATSSKLWKQYF. CDR3 DNA sequence: TGTGCCACCAGCAGTAAGCTTTGGAAGCAGTACTTC.

The gene calls are TRBV6-6 and TRBJ2-1; D remains unclear. The CDR3 has 12 amino acids. The germline CDR1 and CDR2 sequences are MNHNY and SVGAGI (reference sequence). V lost 5 bases to trimming and J lost 6 bases, with 8 bases between them. DNA for the CDR3: TGTGCCAGCAGTGTACGAATCAATGAGCAGTTCTTC. The encoded protein is CASSVRINEQFF.

V and J are TRBV27 and TRBJ1-4; no clear D. CDR1 and CDR2 from the germline V gene are MNHEY and SMNVEV (reference sequence). V was shortened by 5 bases and J by 1 base, with 5 bases between the two germline ends. This CDR3 has 13 residues. The CDR3 region has the DNA TGTGCCAGCAGTCAGAGAACTAATGAAAAACTGTTTTTT. Its translation is CASSQRTNEKLFF.

This clone was counted once. For the CDR3, the DNA is TGCAGCGTCCGAACTAGCGGAGAAGAGACCCAGTACTTC. This codes for CSVRTSGEETQYF. The J gene is TRBJ2-5, the V gene TRBV29-1, with 8 bases that match TRBD2. Trimming at V came to 6 bases and at J to 3 bases, leaving 6 bases not matched to a gene. The CDR3 contains 13 residues. The germline CDR1 and CDR2 sequences are SQVTM and ANQGSEA.

The V gene is TRBV7-2, the J gene TRBJ2-7, with no clear D. CDR1 and CDR2 (germline): SGHTA, FQGNSA. This CDR3 comprises 13 residues. V was pared by 1 base and J by 5 bases, with 9 bases between. Here the CDR3 DNA reads TGTGCCAGCAGCTTAGGGAGCGCACACGAGCAGTACTTC. Its protein is CASSLGSAHEQYF.

The chain couples TRBV18 to TRBJ1-1; D is perhaps TRBD1 (5 bases). The V end was cut by 0 bases, the J end by 6 bases, with 11 bases between. Germline-derived CDR1 and CDR2 are KGHSH and LQKENI. The CDR3 length is 14 residues. Here the CDR3 DNA reads TGTGCCAGCTCACCACCGAGACAGCGAGCTGAAGCTTTCTTT. Encoded protein: CASSPPRQRAEAFF.

In this sample, this clone turned up a few times. The genes are TRBV29-1 and TRBJ2-1; TRBD2 aligns across 9 bases. The CDR3 loop spans 14 amino acids. Germline V gene sequence: CDR1 SQVTM, CDR2 ANQGSEA. J was trimmed by 2 bases and V by 3 bases; bases with no gene match: 2. The CDR3 DNA sequence: TGCAGCGTTGATAGCGGGAGACCCTACAATGAGCAGTTCTTC. It encodes CSVDSGRPYNEQFF.

The V and J genes are TRBV5-6 and TRBJ2-5; 7 bases agree with TRBD2. The J segment lost 5 bases and the V segment lost 0 bases, leaving 7 bases of the junction unmatched. Germline CDR1 SGHDT, CDR2 YYEEEE. The CDR3 covers 15 residues. For the CDR3, the DNA is TGTGCCAGCAGCTTGGCGCGGGAGACGTATGAGACCCAGTACTTC. Protein product: CASSLARETYETQYF.